This T cell receptor beta chain was recovered during a study of blood T cells in healthy people across ages. This clonotype was counted ten times or more. A J-beta primer mix and a sample-barcoded 5' primer were used in a second PCR of about 7 to 12 cycles. Each CDR3 protein gets one entry after TCRdb re-called the 5' RACE reads with MiXCR. Of roughly 800,000 distinct CDR3 sequences in the sample, around half were seen once. The receptor comes from a man aged 80 or over in good health. The sample was blood.

CDR3 nucleotide sequence: TGTGCCAGCAGCCGGACGGGGGCGGGGGACACTGAAGCTTTCTTT. Translation gives CASSRTGAGDTEAFF. This chain uses TRBV7-2 with TRBJ1-1, with a weak D call TRBD1 (6 bases). The length of the CDR3 is 15 residues. The germline gives CDR1 SGHTA, CDR2 FQGNSA. Trimming took off 5 bases at V and 3 bases at J, with 16 bases between the two ends. The variable domain in full, with the rest retrieved from reference TRBV7-2 and TRBJ1-1, is GAGVSQSPSNKVTEKGKDVELRCDPISGHTALYWYRQSLGQGLEFLIYFQGNSAPDKSGLPSDRFSAERTGGSVSTLTIQRTQQEDSAVYLCASSRTGAGDTEAFFGQGTRLTVV.